The entry that follows covers one T cell receptor beta chain sequence. The data are from a study of human T cells and chemical hapten exposure. One entry per CDR3 protein, called by TCRdb with MiXCR from the RACE reads. The sample yields 35,000 to 45,000 distinct CDR3 sequences, just under 9% seen once. Time point indicated: patch test 2, 6 weeks after DPC sensitization. Treatment given: therapeutic diphenylcyclopropenone sensitization with weekly scalp DPC. CDR1 and CDR2 (germline): SEHNR, FQNEAQ (reference sequence). V lost 6 bases and J lost 4; bases outside the gene matches: 10. The CDR3 runs to 15 residues.

The V and J genes are TRBV7-9 and TRBJ1-1; 8 positions match TRBD1. Here the sequenced sample was whole blood, taken in connection with sensitization to the hapten diphenylcyclopropenone (DPC). This TCR came from a middle-aged woman with alopecia areata. Some clones in this sample may be carry-over from other donors' samples. CDR3 nucleotide sequence: TGTGCCAGCAGTCGCCCGACAGGGGATGGCACTGAAGCTTTCTTT. This gives the protein CASSRPTGDGTEAFF.